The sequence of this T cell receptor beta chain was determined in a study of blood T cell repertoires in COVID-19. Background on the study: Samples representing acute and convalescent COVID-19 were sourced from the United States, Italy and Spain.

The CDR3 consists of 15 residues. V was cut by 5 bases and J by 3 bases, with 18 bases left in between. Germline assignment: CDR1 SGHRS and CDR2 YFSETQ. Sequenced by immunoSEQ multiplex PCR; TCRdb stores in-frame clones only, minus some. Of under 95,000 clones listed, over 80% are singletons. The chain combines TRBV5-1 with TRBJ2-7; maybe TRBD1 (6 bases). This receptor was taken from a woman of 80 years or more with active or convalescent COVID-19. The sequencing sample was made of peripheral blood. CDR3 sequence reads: CASSLTTGFRYEQYF. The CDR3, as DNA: TGCGCCAGCAGTCTTACTACAGGGTTCCGCTACGAGCAGTACTTC.